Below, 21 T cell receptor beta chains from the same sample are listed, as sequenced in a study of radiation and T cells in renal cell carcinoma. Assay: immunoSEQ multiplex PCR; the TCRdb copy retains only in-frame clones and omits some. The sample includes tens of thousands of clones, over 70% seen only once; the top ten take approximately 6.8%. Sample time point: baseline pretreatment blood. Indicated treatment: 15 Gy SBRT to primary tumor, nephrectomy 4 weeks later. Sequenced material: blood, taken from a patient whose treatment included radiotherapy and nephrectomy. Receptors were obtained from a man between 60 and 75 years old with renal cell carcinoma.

The CDR3 protein is CASSIVSGSGANVLTF. In DNA form, the CDR3 reads TGTGCCAGTAGTATAGTAAGTGGGTCTGGGGCCAACGTCCTGACTTTC. The gene calls are TRBV19 and TRBJ2-6; D gene uncertain. CDR1 is LNHDA and CDR2 is SQIVND in the germline V gene (reference sequence). With 1 base removed from V and 1 base from J, the gap between germline ends came to 8 bases. CDR3 size: 16 residues.

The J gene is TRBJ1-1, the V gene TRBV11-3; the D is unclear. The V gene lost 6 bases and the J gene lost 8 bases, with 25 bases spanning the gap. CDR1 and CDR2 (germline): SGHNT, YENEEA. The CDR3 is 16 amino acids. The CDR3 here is CASRRTHSAGVEEAFF. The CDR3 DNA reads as TGTGCCAGCAGACGTACGCACTCGGCGGGAGTGGAGGAAGCTTTCTTT. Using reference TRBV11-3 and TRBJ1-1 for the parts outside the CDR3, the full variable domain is EAGVVQSPRYKIIEKKQPVAFWCNPISGHNTLYWYLQNLGQGPELLIRYENEEAVDDSQLPKDRFSAERLKGVDSTLKIQPAELGDSAVYLCASRRTHSAGVEEAFFGQGTRLTVV.

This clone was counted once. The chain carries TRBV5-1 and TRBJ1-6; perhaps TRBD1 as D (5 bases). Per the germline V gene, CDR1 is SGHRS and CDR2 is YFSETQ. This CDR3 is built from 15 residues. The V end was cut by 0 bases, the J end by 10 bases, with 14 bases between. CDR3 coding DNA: TGCGCCAGCAGCTTGGAGGCAGGGTCCATATCACCCCTCCACTTT. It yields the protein CASSLEAGSISPLHF.

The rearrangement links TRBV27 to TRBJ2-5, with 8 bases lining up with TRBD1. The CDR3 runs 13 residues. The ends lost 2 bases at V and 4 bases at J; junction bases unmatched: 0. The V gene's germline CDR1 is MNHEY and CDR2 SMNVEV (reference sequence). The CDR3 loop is CASSLQGAETQYF. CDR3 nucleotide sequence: TGTGCCAGCAGTTTACAGGGGGCAGAGACCCAGTACTTC.

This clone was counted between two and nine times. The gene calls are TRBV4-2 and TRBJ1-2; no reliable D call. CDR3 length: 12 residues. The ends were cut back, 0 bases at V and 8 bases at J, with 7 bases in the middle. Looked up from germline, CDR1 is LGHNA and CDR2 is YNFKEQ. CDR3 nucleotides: TGTGCCAGCAGCCAAGATCGCTGGGGCTACACCTTC. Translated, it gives CASSQDRWGYTF.

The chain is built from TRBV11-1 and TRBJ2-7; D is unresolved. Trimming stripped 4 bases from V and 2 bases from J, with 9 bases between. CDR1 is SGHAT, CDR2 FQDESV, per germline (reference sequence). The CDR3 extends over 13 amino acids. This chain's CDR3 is CASSYKRAYEQYV. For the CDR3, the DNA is TGTGCCAGCAGCTATAAGAGAGCCTACGAGCAGTACGTC.

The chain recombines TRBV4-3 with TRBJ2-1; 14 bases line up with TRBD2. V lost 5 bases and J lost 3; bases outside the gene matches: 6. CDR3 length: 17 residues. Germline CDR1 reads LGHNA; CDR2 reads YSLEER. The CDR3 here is CASSSPGLAGVYNEQFF. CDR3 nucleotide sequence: TGCGCCAGCAGCTCCCCGGGACTAGCGGGGGTCTACAATGAGCAGTTCTTC.

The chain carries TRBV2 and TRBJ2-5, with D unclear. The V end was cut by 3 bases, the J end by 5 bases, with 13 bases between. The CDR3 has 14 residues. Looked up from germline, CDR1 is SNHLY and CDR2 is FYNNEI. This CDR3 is CASSDPVFGETQYF. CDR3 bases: TGTGCCAGCAGTGACCCGGTCTTCGGGGAGACCCAGTACTTC.

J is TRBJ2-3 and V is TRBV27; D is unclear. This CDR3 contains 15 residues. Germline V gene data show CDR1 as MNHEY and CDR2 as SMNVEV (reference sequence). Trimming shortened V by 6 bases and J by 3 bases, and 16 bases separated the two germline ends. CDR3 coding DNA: TGTGCCAGCAGCTCTTGGTCCCAAGGGACAGATACGCAGTATTTT. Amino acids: CASSSWSQGTDTQYF.

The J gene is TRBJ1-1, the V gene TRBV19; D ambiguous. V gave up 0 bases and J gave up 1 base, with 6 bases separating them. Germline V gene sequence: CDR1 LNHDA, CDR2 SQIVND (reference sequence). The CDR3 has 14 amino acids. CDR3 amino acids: CASSIEDGNTEAFF. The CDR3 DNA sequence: TGTGCCAGTAGTATAGAGGACGGGAACACTGAAGCTTTCTTT.

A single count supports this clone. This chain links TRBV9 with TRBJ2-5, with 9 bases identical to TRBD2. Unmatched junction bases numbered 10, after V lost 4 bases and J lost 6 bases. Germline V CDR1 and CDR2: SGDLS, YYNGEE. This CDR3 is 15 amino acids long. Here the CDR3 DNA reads TGTGCCAGCAGCCCGGCAGGGCTAGCGGGGCAGACCCAGTACTTC. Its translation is CASSPAGLAGQTQYF.

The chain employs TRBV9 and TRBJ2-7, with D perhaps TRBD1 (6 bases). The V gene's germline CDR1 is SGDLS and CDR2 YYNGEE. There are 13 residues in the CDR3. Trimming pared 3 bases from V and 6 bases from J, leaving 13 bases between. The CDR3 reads CASSENRAGEQYF. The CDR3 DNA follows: TGTGCCAGCAGCGAGAACAGGGCGGGCGAGCAGTACTTC.

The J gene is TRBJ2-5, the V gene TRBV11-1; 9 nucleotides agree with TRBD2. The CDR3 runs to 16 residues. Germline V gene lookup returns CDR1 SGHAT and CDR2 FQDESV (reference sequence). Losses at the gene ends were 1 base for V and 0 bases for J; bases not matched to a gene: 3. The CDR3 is CASSLGSGGYQETQYF. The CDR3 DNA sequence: TGTGCCAGCAGCTTAGGAAGCGGGGGGTACCAAGAGACCCAGTACTTC.

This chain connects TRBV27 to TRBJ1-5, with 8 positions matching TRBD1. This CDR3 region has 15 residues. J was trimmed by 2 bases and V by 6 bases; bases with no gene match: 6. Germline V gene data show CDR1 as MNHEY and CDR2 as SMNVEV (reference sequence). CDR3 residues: CASSAGTGRNQPQHF. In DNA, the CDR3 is TGTGCCAGCAGCGCTGGGACAGGTCGCAATCAGCCCCAGCATTTT.

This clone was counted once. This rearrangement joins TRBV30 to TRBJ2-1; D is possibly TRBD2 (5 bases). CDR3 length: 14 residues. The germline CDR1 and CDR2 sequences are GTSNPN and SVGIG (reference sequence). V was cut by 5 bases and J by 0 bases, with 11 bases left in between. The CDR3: CAWEEVSSYNEQFF. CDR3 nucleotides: TGTGCCTGGGAGGAGGTAAGCTCCTACAATGAGCAGTTCTTC. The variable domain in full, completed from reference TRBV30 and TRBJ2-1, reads SQTIHQWPATLVQPVGSPLSLECTVEGTSNPNLYWYRQAAGRGLQLLFYSVGIGQISSEVPQNLSASRPQDRQFILSSKKLLLSDSGFYLCAWEEVSSYNEQFFGPGTRLTVL.

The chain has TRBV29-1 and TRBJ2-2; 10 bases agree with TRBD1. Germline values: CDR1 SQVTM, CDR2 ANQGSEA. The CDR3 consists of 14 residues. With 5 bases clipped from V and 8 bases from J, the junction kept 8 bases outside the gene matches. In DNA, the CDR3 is TGCAGCGTTCTGAGGACAGGGGGAGCTGGGGAGCTGTTTTTT. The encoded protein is CSVLRTGGAGELFF.

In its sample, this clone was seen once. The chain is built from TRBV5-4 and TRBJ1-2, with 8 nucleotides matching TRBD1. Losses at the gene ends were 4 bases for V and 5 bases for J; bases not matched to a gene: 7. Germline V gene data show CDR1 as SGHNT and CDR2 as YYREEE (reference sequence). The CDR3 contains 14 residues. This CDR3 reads CASSRTGGIYGYTF. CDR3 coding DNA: TGTGCCAGCAGCCGAACAGGGGGTATTTATGGCTACACCTTC.

The CDR3 DNA reads as TGTGCCAGCAGCCTCAGTCTGGGCAAGGGCTACACCTTC. The encoded protein is CASSLSLGKGYTF. V is TRBV7-2 and J is TRBJ1-2; D remains ambiguous. The CDR3 contains 13 residues. CDR1 is SGHTA, CDR2 FQGNSA, per germline. V lost 5 bases and J 8 bases, leaving 15 bases between the germline ends. The whole variable domain, remainder taken from reference TRBV7-2 and TRBJ1-2, is GAGVSQSPSNKVTEKGKDVELRCDPISGHTALYWYRQSLGQGLEFLIYFQGNSAPDKSGLPSDRFSAERTGGSVSTLTIQRTQQEDSAVYLCASSLSLGKGYTFGSGTRLTVV.

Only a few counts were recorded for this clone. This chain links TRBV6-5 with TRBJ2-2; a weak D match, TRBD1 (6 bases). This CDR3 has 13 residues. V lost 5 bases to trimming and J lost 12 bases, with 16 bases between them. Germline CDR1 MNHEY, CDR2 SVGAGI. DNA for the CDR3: TGTGCCAGCAGTCCTGACAGGAGGCGAAAGCTGTTTTTT. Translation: CASSPDRRRKLFF.

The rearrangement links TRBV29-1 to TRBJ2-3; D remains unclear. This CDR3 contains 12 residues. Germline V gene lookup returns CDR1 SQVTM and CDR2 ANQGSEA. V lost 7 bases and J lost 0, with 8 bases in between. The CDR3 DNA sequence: TGCAGCGCTACTCCAAGCACAGATACGCAGTATTTT. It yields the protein CSATPSTDTQYF.

The CDR3 region is CASRGGDISSYEQYF. The CDR3, as DNA: TGTGCCAGCAGGGGAGGAGACATCAGTTCCTACGAGCAGTACTTC. This chain uses TRBV6-1 with TRBJ2-7, with D possibly matching TRBD2 (6 bases). This CDR3 has 15 amino acids. V was clipped by 6 bases and J by 1 base, with 16 bases between them. CDR1 and CDR2 (germline): MNHNS, SASEGT.